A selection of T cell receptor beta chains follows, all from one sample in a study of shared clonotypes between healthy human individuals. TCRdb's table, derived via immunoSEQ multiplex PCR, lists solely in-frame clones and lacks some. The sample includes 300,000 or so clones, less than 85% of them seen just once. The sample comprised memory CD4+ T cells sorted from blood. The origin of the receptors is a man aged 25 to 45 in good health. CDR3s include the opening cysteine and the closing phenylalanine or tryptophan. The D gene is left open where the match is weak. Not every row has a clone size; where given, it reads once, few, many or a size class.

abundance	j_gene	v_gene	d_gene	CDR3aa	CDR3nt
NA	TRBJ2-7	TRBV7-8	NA	CASSLKARAAYEQYF	TGTGCCAGCAGCTTAAAGGCCAGGGCAGCCTACGAGCAGTACTTC
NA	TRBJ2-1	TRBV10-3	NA	CAISDSASSYNEQFF	TGTGCCATCAGTGACTCTGCCAGCTCCTACAATGAGCAGTTCTTC
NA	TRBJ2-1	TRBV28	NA	CASSPPTGRYNEQFF	TGTGCCAGCAGTCCCCCGACAGGGAGGTACAATGAGCAGTTCTTC
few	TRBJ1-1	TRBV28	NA	CASSNLGREAFF	TGTGCCAGCAGCAATCTAGGGAGGGAGGCTTTCTTT
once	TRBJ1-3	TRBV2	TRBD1	CASSGQGNTIYF	TGTGCCAGCAGCGGACAGGGCAACACCATATATTTT
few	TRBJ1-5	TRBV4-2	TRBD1	CASSQDRLGNQPQHF	TGTGCCAGCAGCCAGGACAGGCTGGGCAATCAGCCCCAGCATTTT
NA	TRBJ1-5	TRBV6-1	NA	CASSEAGPRHQPQHF	TGTGCCAGCAGTGAAGCGGGACCACGTCATCAGCCCCAGCATTTT
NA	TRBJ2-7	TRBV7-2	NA	CASSLQRPYEQYF	TGTGCCAGCAGCCTTCAGCGTCCCTACGAGCAGTACTTC
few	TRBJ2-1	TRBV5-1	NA	CASSLVSQAYNEQFF	TGCGCCAGCAGCTTGGTATCGCAGGCGTACAATGAGCAGTTCTTC
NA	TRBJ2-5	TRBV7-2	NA	CASSPSWSLGTQYF	TGTGCCAGCAGCCCTTCGTGGTCTTTGGGGACCCAGTACTTC
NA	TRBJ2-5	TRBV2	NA	CASSDADETQYF	TGTGCCAGCAGTGATGCGGACGAGACCCAGTACTTC
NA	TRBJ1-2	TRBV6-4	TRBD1	CASSPGQNYGYTF	TGTGCCAGCAGTCCGGGACAGAACTATGGCTACACCTTC
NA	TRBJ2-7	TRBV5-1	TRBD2	CASSFASGSGGEQYF	TGCGCCAGCAGCTTTGCTAGCGGGAGCGGGGGCGAGCAGTACTTC
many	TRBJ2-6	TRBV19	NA	CASHTYSGSGANVLTF	TGTGCCAGCCATACCTACTCAGGTAGCGGGGCCAACGTCCTGACTTTC
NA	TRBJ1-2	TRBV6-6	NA	CASHEAAQVNYGYTF	TGTGCCAGCCACGAGGCAGCCCAGGTTAACTATGGCTACACCTTC
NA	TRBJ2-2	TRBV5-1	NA	CASSLSRANTGELFF	TGCGCCAGCAGCTTGTCTAGGGCGAACACCGGGGAGCTGTTTTTT
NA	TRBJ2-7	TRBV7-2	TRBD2	CASSIRAGDSYEQYF	TGTGCCAGCAGCATCCGAGCGGGAGACTCCTACGAGCAGTACTTC
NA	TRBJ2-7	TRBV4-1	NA	CASSLIPTLVEEQYF	TGCGCCAGCAGCCTCATTCCCACGCTGGTCGAGGAGCAGTACTTC
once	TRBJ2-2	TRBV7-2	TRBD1	CASSLGGGRGTGELFF	TGTGCCAGCAGCTTAGGAGGGGGCCGCGGCACCGGGGAGCTGTTTTTT
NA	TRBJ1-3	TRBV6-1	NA	CASSDGGSALGNTIYF	TGTGCCAGCAGTGATGGGGGGTCCGCCCTGGGAAACACCATATATTTT